The subject of this entry is one T cell receptor beta chain. Antigen: not known. These data belong to a study of T cell responses to AZD1222 COVID-19 vaccine. Study-level results: Clonal diversity may have been underestimated, and the donors were mostly white British, with more females than males. Vaccination with two AZD1222 doses was followed by a rise in Spike-specific TCR breadth and depth.

Trimming at V came to 4 bases and at J to 4 bases, leaving 4 bases not matched to a gene. CDR3 length: 14 amino acids. Per the germline V gene, CDR1 is SGHTA and CDR2 is FQGTGA. Generated by immunoSEQ multiplex PCR, the TCRdb table keeps only in-frame clones and is missing some. The sample lists around 120,000 clones; just under 95% were seen once. The rearrangement joins TRBV7-3 to TRBJ2-5; 9 bases match TRBD2. Here the sequenced sample was peripheral blood, taken 28 days after the second AZD1222 dose. The TCR sequence derives from an adult who received the AZD1222 COVID-19 vaccine. In nucleotides, the CDR3 is TGTGCCAGCAGCTCGACTAGCGGTGGAGAGACCCAGTACTTC. It specifies CASSSTSGGETQYF. Using reference TRBV7-3 and TRBJ2-5 for the parts outside the CDR3, the full variable domain is GAGVSQTPSNKVTEKGKYVELRCDPISGHTALYWYRQSLGQGPEFLIYFQGTGAADDSGLPNDRFFAVRPEGSVSTLKIQRTERGDSAVYLCASSSTSGGETQYFGPGTRLLVL.